Sequencing of this T cell receptor (beta chain) was carried out in a study of beta chain features in type 1 diabetes. CDR1 is SGHRS, CDR2 YFSETQ, per germline. The V and J ends lost 3 bases and 7 bases respectively, with 13 bases between them. The CDR3 length is 14 residues. One heparinised blood draw averaging roughly 100 mL was given by each donor. This clone was counted between two and nine times. What it binds is not known. The investigators reverse transcribed all of the isolated RNA, so they sequenced expressed TCRB transcripts. Sequencing used immunoSEQ multiplex PCR; TCRdb keeps in-frame clones, though not all of them. The sample holds under 300,000 clones, roughly 20% seen once. The study, taken as a whole, reports: Among all four CD4+ subsets, Type 1 diabetes patients had TCRB CDR3s that were moderately but significantly shorter.

Input material: naive CD4+ T cells from blood. This chain links TRBV5-1 with TRBJ1-4; D may be TRBD1 (5 bases). The TCR was taken from a woman aged 40-49 years with type 1 diabetes. The chain's CDR3 is CASSWDGGFEKLFF. CDR3 sequence (DNA): TGCGCCAGCAGCTGGGACGGGGGGTTTGAAAAACTGTTTTTT. The entire variable domain, with the rest obtained from reference TRBV5-1 and TRBJ1-4, is as follows: KAGVTQTPRYLIKTRGQQVTLSCSPISGHRSVSWYQQTPGQGLQFLFEYFSETQRNKGNFPGRFSGRQFSNSRSEMNVSTLELGDSALYLCASSWDGGFEKLFFGSGTQLSVL.